Listed below are T cell receptor beta chains from one sample, sequenced in a study of blood T cell repertoires in COVID-19. The protocol was immunoSEQ multiplex PCR, while the TCRdb copy is restricted to in-frame clones and leaves out a portion. This sample has 200,000 or so clones, with roughly four fifths found just once. The sample consisted of peripheral blood. The receptor source for this set is a woman between 55 and 75 years old with acute or convalescent COVID-19. Each CDR3 is given with its conserved first and last residue. D genes are given only for firm matches. Clone sizes are given selectively: once, few, many, or a class where the clone is expanded.

v_gene	d_gene	j_gene	abundance	CDR3aa	CDR3nt
TRBV11-2	TRBD2	TRBJ2-5	.	CASSLLGGGNQETQYF	TGTGCCAGCAGCTTGCTTGGCGGGGGGAACCAAGAGACCCAGTACTTC
TRBV7-9	.	TRBJ2-1	.	CASSPVTVNEQFF	TGTGCCAGCAGCCCAGTCACCGTCAATGAGCAGTTCTTC
TRBV6-5	TRBD1	TRBJ2-5	.	CASRRTGGGETQYF	TGTGCCAGCAGGAGGACAGGGGGAGGGGAGACCCAGTACTTC
TRBV19	TRBD1	TRBJ2-4	.	CASSTGQGPKNIQYF	TGTGCCAGTAGTACGGGACAGGGACCCAAAAACATTCAGTACTTC
TRBV25-1	TRBD1	TRBJ1-2	.	CASSVRTGGGYTF	TGTGCCAGCAGTGTTCGGACAGGGGGTGGCTACACCTTC
TRBV3-1/TRBV3-2	TRBD1	TRBJ1-4	.	CASTETGGSEKLFF	TGTGCCAGCACGGAGACAGGGGGCTCTGAAAAACTGTTTTTT
TRBV3-1/TRBV3-2	TRBD1	TRBJ1-1	.	CASSQGDRVRAEAFF	TGTGCCAGCAGCCAAGGGGACAGGGTTCGGGCTGAAGCTTTCTTT
TRBV5-4	.	TRBJ1-1	.	CASSLFTYTEAFF	TGTGCCAGCAGCTTGTTTACATACACTGAAGCTTTCTTT
TRBV5-5	.	TRBJ2-1	.	CASSLNAITANEQFF	TGTGCCAGCAGCTTGAACGCAATAACAGCCAATGAGCAGTTCTTC
TRBV6-5	TRBD1	TRBJ2-7	.	CASSSGTGDSYEQYF	TGTGCCAGCAGTAGTGGGACAGGGGACTCCTACGAGCAGTACTTC
TRBV4-1	TRBD2	TRBJ2-7	.	CASSLAGTTIYEQYF	TGCGCCAGCAGTTTGGCCGGGACTACGATATACGAGCAGTACTTC
TRBV4-2	TRBD1	TRBJ1-4	.	CASSQERQGWEKLFF	TGTGCCAGCAGCCAAGAAAGACAGGGTTGGGAAAAACTGTTTTTT
TRBV19	TRBD2	TRBJ2-3	.	CASSPTLAGGRDTQYF	TGTGCCAGTAGTCCAACACTAGCGGGGGGGCGAGATACGCAGTATTTT
TRBV6-6	.	TRBJ1-5	once	CASSWTAVDQPQHF	TGTGCCAGCAGCTGGACAGCAGTGGATCAGCCCCAGCATTTT
TRBV7-2	TRBD1	TRBJ2-6	.	CASSSGQGANVLTF	TGTGCCAGCAGCTCGGGACAGGGGGCCAACGTCCTGACTTTC
TRBV19	.	TRBJ2-7	once	CASRGGGSEQYF	TGTGCCAGCCGTGGTGGGGGGAGTGAGCAGTACTTC
TRBV28	.	TRBJ1-2	.	CASSPRLPMLYTF	TGTGCCAGCAGTCCACGGTTGCCCATGCTCTACACCTTC
TRBV11-2	.	TRBJ2-1	.	CASSPGIVLEQFF	TGTGCCAGCAGCCCGGGGATCGTTCTTGAGCAGTTCTTC
TRBV10-3	TRBD1	TRBJ2-7	.	CAISVVTRDSASHEQYF	TGTGCCATCAGTGTGGTCACCAGGGACAGTGCGTCGCACGAGCAGTACTTC
TRBV5-6	TRBD1	TRBJ2-1	.	CASSLGTGGYNEQFF	TGTGCCAGCAGCTTGGGGACAGGGGGCTACAATGAGCAGTTCTTC
TRBV2	.	TRBJ2-5	.	CASKAGLGPQTQYF	TGTGCCAGCAAAGCGGGTCTGGGACCGCAGACCCAGTACTTC
TRBV19	.	TRBJ1-1	.	CASSRDLMNTEAFF	TGTGCCAGTAGTAGGGACTTAATGAACACTGAAGCTTTCTTT
TRBV5-1	TRBD1	TRBJ1-2	.	CASSLDRENYGYTF	TGCGCCAGCAGCTTAGACAGGGAAAACTATGGCTACACCTTC
TRBV30	.	TRBJ1-1	.	CAWNPMGGKGTEAFF	TGTGCCTGGAACCCCATGGGCGGGAAGGGCACTGAAGCTTTCTTT
TRBV6-6	.	TRBJ2-3	.	CASSRPPGFNTDTQYF	TGTGCCAGCAGTCGACCCCCGGGATTTAACACAGATACGCAGTATTTT
TRBV10-3	.	TRBJ1-3	few	CAIRDGTPGNTIYF	TGTGCCATCAGGGACGGGACTCCTGGAAACACCATATATTTT
TRBV28	TRBD2	TRBJ2-2	.	CAICSGGTSGGELFF	TGTGCCATCTGTAGCGGGGGGACTTCGGGCGGGGAGCTGTTTTTT
TRBV4-3	TRBD1	TRBJ2-1	.	CASSHYPGPGQGNEQFF	TGCGCCAGCAGCCATTACCCCGGTCCGGGACAGGGCAATGAGCAGTTCTTC
TRBV18	.	TRBJ2-1	.	CASSPLAETYNEQFF	TGTGCCAGCTCACCCTTGGCAGAAACCTACAATGAGCAGTTCTTC
TRBV4-2	.	TRBJ1-5	.	CASSLAQGEAQPQHF	TGTGCCAGCAGCCTTGCACAGGGCGAGGCGCAGCCCCAGCATTTT
TRBV7-9	TRBD2	TRBJ2-7	.	CASSLEGRVHEQYF	TGTGCCAGCAGCTTAGAGGGGAGGGTCCACGAGCAGTACTTC
TRBV5-6	.	TRBJ2-5	.	CASSLSSQRETQYF	TGTGCCAGCAGCTTATCTTCCCAGCGAGAGACCCAGTACTTC
TRBV6-5	TRBD1	TRBJ1-2	.	CATRLGQGVGGYTF	TGTGCCACGAGGCTCGGGCAGGGGGTGGGTGGCTACACCTTC
TRBV3-1/TRBV3-2	.	TRBJ1-1	few	CASSQAGQTNTEAFF	TGTGCCAGCAGCCAAGCTGGACAGACGAACACTGAAGCTTTCTTT
TRBV29-1	.	TRBJ2-3	.	CSVVVSADTQYF	TGCAGCGTTGTGGTTAGCGCAGATACGCAGTATTTT
TRBV5-4	.	TRBJ2-6	.	CASSLAGSGANVLTF	TGTGCCAGCAGCTTGGCGGGCTCTGGGGCCAACGTCCTGACTTTC
TRBV27	.	TRBJ2-1	once	CASRGSFYNEQFF	TGTGCCAGCCGAGGTTCATTCTACAATGAGCAGTTCTTC